The 27 T cell receptor beta chains below come from one sample, sequenced in a study of cytomegalovirus exposure and HLA in healthy donors. Use of 60 Vbeta and 13 Jbeta primers characterized the PCR. Produced via immunoSEQ multiplex PCR; TCRdb's table is partial and in-frame only. The repertoire consists of about 190,000 clones, with roughly 81% occurring once and the leading ten covering 2.5% to 4%. The sequenced material came from PBMCs. The receptors stem from a woman aged 30 to 39 in good health and CMV-seropositive.

This chain links TRBV5-4 with TRBJ2-7, with TRBD2 as a possible D gene (6 bases). Germline V gene data show CDR1 as SGHNT and CDR2 as YYREEE (reference sequence). The CDR3 is made up of 16 amino acids. V was cut by 4 bases and J by 0 bases, with 17 bases left in between. This CDR3 reads CASSPGRGRDSYEQYF. The CDR3 DNA sequence: TGTGCCAGCAGCCCGGGGCGGGGTAGGGACTCCTACGAGCAGTACTTC.

The chain joins TRBV13 to TRBJ2-1; 10 bases agree with TRBD2. Trimming removed 4 bases from V and 0 bases from J; junction bases left unmatched: 6. The CDR3 spans 17 residues. Germline CDR1 and CDR2: PRHDT and FYEKMQ (reference sequence). The CDR3 DNA sequence: TGTGCCAGCAGCTCGTGGACTAGCGGCAGCTCCTACAATGAGCAGTTCTTC. Protein product: CASSSWTSGSSYNEQFF.

The chain joins TRBV4-1 to TRBJ1-5; D unresolved. The V and J ends lost 1 base and 4 bases respectively, with 11 bases between them. Germline assignment: CDR1 MGHRA and CDR2 YSYEKL. The CDR3 length is 15 residues. The CDR3 reads CASSQGQVLNQPQHF. The DNA for the CDR3 is TGCGCCAGCAGCCAAGGCCAAGTACTAAATCAGCCCCAGCATTTT.

As concerns this clone: The sample contains more than one DNA sequence encoding this CDR3. The chain joins TRBV10-3 to TRBJ2-7; tentatively, D is TRBD2 (7 bases). V lost 4 bases and J lost 2, with 21 bases in between. CDR1 and CDR2 from the germline V gene are ENHRY and SYGVKD. The length of the CDR3 is 17 residues. The CDR3 is CAISAGAGERRAYEQYF. The DNA for the CDR3 is TGTGCCATCAGTGCGGGGGCGGGAGAACGGCGGGCCTACGAGCAGTACTTC.

This clone has a handful of counts. The V and J genes are TRBV5-1 and TRBJ2-2, with 8 bases that match TRBD1. Germline V gene sequence: CDR1 SGHRS, CDR2 YFSETQ. The V segment lost 1 base and the J segment 0 bases; nucleotides outside the gene matches: 5. This CDR3 has 17 residues. CDR3 protein: CASSLYDRGPNTGELFF. The CDR3 bases are TGCGCCAGCAGCTTGTATGACAGGGGCCCGAACACCGGGGAGCTGTTTTTT.

This clone was observed once. The rearrangement joins TRBV9 to TRBJ2-7; the match to TRBD2 covers 8 bases. The CDR3 consists of 15 residues. Germline V gene sequence: CDR1 SGDLS, CDR2 YYNGEE. Unmatched junction bases numbered 13, after V lost 4 bases and J lost 7 bases. CDR3 sequence reads: CASSSHGGGSGEQYF. In DNA, the CDR3 is TGTGCCAGCAGCTCACACGGGGGGGGGTCGGGGGAGCAGTACTTC.

This clone has just one count. V and J are TRBV27 and TRBJ1-2, with D possibly being TRBD1 (5 bases). The CDR3 consists of 14 residues. Trimming took off 6 bases at V and 5 bases at J, with 16 bases between the two ends. Looked up from germline, CDR1 is MNHEY and CDR2 is SMNVEV (reference sequence). CDR3 sequence (DNA): TGTGCCAGCAGGACGGATGCGGAGGGGTATGGCTACACCTTC. Translation: CASRTDAEGYGYTF.

V gene TRBV28 combines with J gene TRBJ2-5; D possibly corresponds to TRBD2 (5 bases). Matching the DNA end better, TRBJ2-7 makes the J call doubtful. The germline CDR1 and CDR2 sequences are MDHEN and SYDVKM. This CDR3 has 15 amino acids. The CDR3 sequence: CASRGYRPAENEQYF. The DNA of the CDR3 is TGTGCCAGCAGGGGATATCGGCCAGCGGAGAACGAGCAGTACTTC.

Here the CDR3 reads CAGRGELFF. CDR3 nucleotide sequence: TGTGCGGGCCGCGGGGAGCTGTTTTTT. This rearrangement joins TRBV19 to TRBJ2-2; D call uncertain. From germline, CDR1 is LNHDA and CDR2 SQIVND (reference sequence). The CDR3 has 9 amino acids.

The chain recombines TRBV11-2 with TRBJ1-4, with TRBD1 identical over 7 bases. V was clipped by 1 base and J by 0 bases; unmatched bases: 8. Per the germline V gene, CDR1 is SGHAT and CDR2 is FQNNGV. The CDR3 is made up of 18 amino acids. The CDR3: CASSLGEGAFATNEKLFF. In nucleotides, the CDR3 is TGTGCCAGCAGCTTAGGAGAGGGGGCATTCGCAACTAATGAAAAACTGTTTTTT. Together with reference TRBV11-2 and TRBJ1-4, the CDR3 gives the full variable domain: EAGVAQSPRYKIIEKRQSVAFWCNPISGHATLYWYQQILGQGPKLLIQFQNNGVVDDSQLPKDRFSAERLKGVDSTLKIQPAKLEDSAVYLCASSLGEGAFATNEKLFFGSGTQLSVL.

This chain joins TRBV7-9 and TRBJ2-1; D may be TRBD2 (6 bases). V lost 7 bases to trimming and J lost 2 bases, with 12 bases between them. Germline lookup yields CDR1 SEHNR and CDR2 FQNEAQ (reference sequence). The CDR3 covers 14 residues. DNA for the CDR3: TGTGCCAGCAAGGAGGGATTAACCTACAATGAGCAGTTCTTC. It specifies CASKEGLTYNEQFF. The variable domain in full, completed from reference TRBV7-9 and TRBJ2-1, reads DTGVSQNPRHKITKRGQNVTFRCDPISEHNRLYWYRQTLGQGPEFLTYFQNEAQLEKSRLLSDRFSAERPKGSFSTLEIQRTEQGDSAMYLCASKEGLTYNEQFFGPGTRLTVL.

This chain connects TRBV7-2 to TRBJ1-2; D not certain. CDR3 size: 13 residues. Trimming removed 5 bases from V and 5 bases from J, with 12 bases in between. Germline values: CDR1 SGHTA, CDR2 FQGNSA. CDR3 sequence reads: CASSTEARYGYTF. The CDR3 DNA reads TGTGCCAGCAGCACCGAGGCGAGATATGGCTACACCTTC.

The table lists this clone with a count of one. V and J are TRBV5-1 and TRBJ2-3, with 9 positions matching TRBD2. The length of the CDR3 is 14 residues. V lost 7 bases to trimming and J lost 6 bases; unmatched junction nucleotides: 9. Germline loops: CDR1 SGHRS, CDR2 YFSETQ. The CDR3 DNA reads as TGCGCCAGCCGCGGGAGGGGTGATTGGGATACGCAGTATTTT. Its protein product is CASRGRGDWDTQYF.

This sequence joins TRBV5-1 and TRBJ1-4, with a weak D call TRBD1 (5 bases). This CDR3 comprises 19 residues. V was cut by 4 bases and J by 2 bases, with 24 bases left in between. Germline V gene data show CDR1 as SGHRS and CDR2 as YFSETQ. The CDR3 is CASSPIAGTPDGTNEKLFF. The CDR3 nucleotides read TGCGCCAGCAGCCCCATTGCGGGGACTCCGGACGGGACTAATGAAAAACTGTTTTTT.

This chain links TRBV7-9 with TRBJ2-2, with TRBD2 matching 10 bases. CDR1 and CDR2 (germline): SEHNR, FQNEAQ (reference sequence). Trimming took 5 bases from V and 0 from J; bases not matched to a gene: 3. The CDR3 is 16 residues long. CDR3 coding DNA: TGTGCCAGCAGCGAAGGACTAGCGGCGAACACCGGGGAGCTGTTTTTT. The encoded protein is CASSEGLAANTGELFF. Together with reference TRBV7-9 and TRBJ2-2, the CDR3 gives the full variable domain: DTGVSQNPRHKITKRGQNVTFRCDPISEHNRLYWYRQTLGQGPEFLTYFQNEAQLEKSRLLSDRFSAERPKGSFSTLEIQRTEQGDSAMYLCASSEGLAANTGELFFGEGSRLTVL.

V is TRBV6-5 and J is TRBJ1-3; D gene unclear. V was pared by 5 bases and J by 2 bases, with 10 bases between. This CDR3 contains 14 residues. CDR1 is MNHEY, CDR2 SVGAGI, per germline. CDR3: CASSPISTGNTIYF. DNA of the CDR3: TGTGCCAGCAGTCCTATTTCCACTGGAAACACCATATATTTT.

The V call is TRBV5-6, the J call TRBJ2-2; no clear D. The CDR3 consists of 13 residues. Germline CDR1 reads SGHDT; CDR2 reads YYEEEE. Trimming removed 1 base at V and 8 bases at J, with 9 bases between. CDR3 DNA sequence: TGTGCCAGCAGCTTGAGCGCGGAGGGGGAGCTGTTTTTT. Residues: CASSLSAEGELFF.

The chain couples TRBV7-5 to TRBJ1-5; whether TRBD1, the table's D call, matches the DNA was not checked. TRBV7-5 corresponds to a pseudogene. CDR3 length equals 14 residues. The CDR3 DNA reads as TGTGCCAGAAGCTTCGGACATTCTAATCAGCCCCAGCATTTT. Encoded protein: CARSFGHSNQPQHF.

V usage is TRBV6-5 and J usage is TRBJ1-1; 9 nucleotides agree with TRBD1. CDR1 and CDR2 (germline): MNHEY, SVGAGI. V dropped 8 bases and J dropped 3; count of bases not matched to a gene: 4. CDR3 length: 13 residues. The CDR3: CASYRGLDTEAFF. The CDR3 bases are TGTGCCAGCTACAGGGGGCTGGACACTGAAGCTTTCTTT.

The sample holds one count of this clone. The chain recombines TRBV19 with TRBJ1-1; 8 bases map to TRBD1. Germline CDR1 LNHDA, CDR2 SQIVND (reference sequence). The ends lost 1 base at V and 9 bases at J; junction bases unmatched: 7. CDR3 size: 14 residues. The CDR3 here is CASSIGRTGTKAFF. The DNA of the CDR3 is TGTGCCAGTAGTATAGGTAGGACAGGGACCAAAGCTTTCTTT.

The genes are TRBV6-6 and TRBJ1-5; D is unresolved. The CDR3 spans 15 residues. V shed 4 bases and J shed 1 base, with 11 bases lying between them. CDR1 is MNHNY and CDR2 is SVGAGI in the germline V gene (reference sequence). CDR3 coding DNA: TGTGCCAGCAGTTTTAAGTCGGGGAGCAATCAGCCCCAGCATTTT. As protein: CASSFKSGSNQPQHF.

V gene TRBV28 combines with J gene TRBJ1-2, with D maybe TRBD1 (5 bases). Germline CDR1 and CDR2: MDHEN and SYDVKM. Trimming removed 6 bases from V and 2 bases from J, with 13 bases in between. The CDR3 consists of 14 residues. DNA for the CDR3: TGTGCCAGCAGGCGGGGGACCTACAACTATGGCTACACCTTC. As protein: CASRRGTYNYGYTF.

For the CDR3, the DNA is TGTGCCAGCAGTGGACTAGTGGGAGTTGACGAGCAGTACTTC. Translation gives CASSGLVGVDEQYF. The chain is built from TRBV27 and TRBJ2-5; 7 bases match TRBD2. The J call is doubtful: the DNA matches TRBJ2-7 better. The germline V gene encodes CDR1 MNHEY and CDR2 SMNVEV (reference sequence). The CDR3 is 14 amino acids.

J is TRBJ1-3 and V is TRBV6-1, with D hard to call. The CDR3 runs to 16 residues. The V gene lost 4 bases and the J gene lost 0 bases, with 13 bases spanning the gap. Germline V gene lookup returns CDR1 MNHNS and CDR2 SASEGT. The CDR3: CASSGWATSSGNTIYF. The CDR3 DNA is TGTGCCAGCAGTGGTTGGGCTACAAGCTCTGGAAACACCATATATTTT.

The rearrangement links TRBV5-4 to TRBJ2-2; a possible D gene is TRBD2 (5 bases). The CDR3 is made up of 14 amino acids. Looked up from germline, CDR1 is SGHNT and CDR2 is YYREEE (reference sequence). Trimming pared 0 bases from V and 7 bases from J, leaving 10 bases between. CDR3 DNA: TGTGCCAGCAGCTTGGAACTAGTCAGCGGGGAGCTGTTTTTT. This encodes CASSLELVSGELFF.

This CDR3 reads CASSYSSSGNNEQFF. In DNA, the CDR3 is TGTGCCAGCAGTTACTCTTCTAGCGGGAACAATGAGCAGTTCTTC. The chain joins TRBV6-5 to TRBJ2-1, with 9 bases aligning to TRBD2. This CDR3 region has 15 residues. The J segment lost 5 bases and the V segment lost 0 bases, leaving 2 bases of the junction unmatched. The germline gives CDR1 MNHEY, CDR2 SVGAGI.

The rearrangement uses TRBV5-5 and TRBJ2-2; 10 bases align to TRBD2. This CDR3 contains 15 residues. V shed 0 bases and J 4 bases; nucleotides not matched to a gene: 0. The germline CDR1 and CDR2 sequences are SGHKS and YYEKEE (reference sequence). As DNA, the CDR3 is TGTGCCAGCAGCTTGGCTAGCGGGGGCACCGGGGAGCTGTTTTTT. This translates into CASSLASGGTGELFF.